These T cell receptor beta chains were read from a single sample in a study of siplizumab effects on memory and regulatory T cells. The protocol was immunoSEQ multiplex PCR, while the TCRdb copy is restricted to in-frame clones and leaves out a portion. The top ten hold approximately 3.8% of the sample, which has tens of thousands of clones, over 80% seen once. Sequencing input: memory CD4+ T cells sorted from blood. Source of these receptors: a human donor in good health. The conserved cysteine and the conserved F or W are not part of the CDR3 here.

V	J	CDR3
TRBV6-5	TRBJ1-2	ASSYSKAGTYGYT
TRBV30	TRBJ2-5	AWSDQVSETQY
TRBV2	TRBJ1-5	ASSEFSGFQPQH
TRBV25-1	TRBJ1-3	ASTTSGNTIY
TRBV1	TRBJ1-3	TSSQVNLGERNTIY
TRBV20-1	TRBJ1-1	SAAVKTEAF
TRBV6-6	TRBJ1-2	ASSYLAGGYT
TRBV5-4	TRBJ1-2	ASSRPQGGNYGYT
TRBV7-9	TRBJ2-2	ASPRYHTGELF
TRBV18	TRBJ1-3	ASSPVVTGGNTIY
TRBV6-1	TRBJ2-7	ASSELGGSSYEQY
TRBV9	TRBJ2-7	ASSVGPNEQY
TRBV10-3	TRBJ1-2	AISEQSQGYGYT
TRBV10-1	TRBJ2-4	RGQFLAKNIQY
TRBV18	TRBJ2-4	ASSPPSGGAKNIQY
TRBV18	TRBJ2-5	ASSPKSGLLQETQY
TRBV6-5	TRBJ1-2	ASSPQGSNYGYT
TRBV7-9	TRBJ1-3	ASSLEVSGATRNTIY
TRBV6-6	TRBJ1-2	ASRPGTGTYGYT
TRBV6-6	TRBJ2-7	ASSTGQVPYEQY
TRBV5-1	TRBJ2-5	ASTPRGSQGETQY
TRBV4-1	TRBJ1-2	ASSQESRYGYT
TRBV18	TRBJ1-6	ASSPDSSYNSPLH
TRBV30	TRBJ1-2	AWSVTGGHGYT
TRBV10-1	TRBJ2-5	ASLGGTGAVRQETQY
TRBV14	TRBJ2-5	ASSFLDGQETQY
TRBV19	TRBJ1-1	ASSTGTRNTEAF
TRBV5-1	TRBJ2-1	ASSLSLREGHEQF
TRBV18	TRBJ1-5	ASSLAFSNQPQH
TRBV4-1	TRBJ2-2	ASSQGLARGVFGGELF
TRBV2	TRBJ1-6	ASMMEPTDNSPLH
TRBV6-1	TRBJ2-3	ASSDRRAGDTDTQY
TRBV7-2	TRBJ2-1	ASSPRLGVEQF
TRBV27	TRBJ2-3	ASSLRGKGWTSAFSDTQY
TRBV5-1	TRBJ2-5	ASSQLGEQY
TRBV5-1	TRBJ1-2	ASSSAGTDNYGYT
TRBV7-9	TRBJ2-5	ASSNRGGSGKTQY
TRBV4-1	TRBJ1-1	ASSQEAGTGRLNTEAF
TRBV5-6	TRBJ2-3	ASSPGTSGRDTQY
TRBV28	TRBJ1-1	ATSGGLNTEAF
TRBV4-1	TRBJ1-2	ASSQDFGEGYGYT
TRBV19	TRBJ2-2	ASSNPNTGELF
TRBV5-4	TRBJ1-1	ASSPGQGAAMNTEAF
TRBV2	TRBJ1-6	ASSEQGRNSPLH